Sequencing of this T cell receptor (beta chain) was carried out in a study of shared clonotypes between healthy human individuals (TCRdb year 2020). General notes on the study: The cohort comprised a couple of women and a few men aged 18 to 49 years. For each donor, CD4 naive and CD4 memory were each given three plates, CD8 naive was given two plates, and CD8 memory was given one plate. The study deeply sequenced blood TCR repertoires of five healthy adults to estimate repertoire size and the extent of clonotype sharing between individuals. Different laboratories and diverse techniques were used to prepare libraries and sequence TCR repertoires, to increase sequencing depth and limit assay-specific biases. Between about 0.85 and 9.5 billion PBMCs per donor were obtained by leukapheresis. Broad study findings and their caveats: Rarefaction of sorted-subset datasets indicated incomplete sequencing despite the large sequencing depth. Pairwise subsampling led to the expectation that sequencing depth would affect the degree of clonotype sharing among donors. Compared with non-shared clonotypes, clonotypes shared by all four sorted-subset donors had higher generation probabilities. Only blood was sampled, and tissue TCR repertoires likely differ from those in blood. Estimated clonotype richness was generally larger for naive than for memory subsets. The small number of donors limited the genetic and exposure-history diversity represented. Sharing across a few donors was observed for roughly 5% of naive CD4, less than 4% of naive CD8, around 2.5% of memory CD4, and about 0.38% of memory CD8 clonotypes.

The donors were healthy, HIV-negative adults with no recently reported acute infections or vaccinations. Every donor was a Caucasian adult living in Nashville, Tennessee, USA. CD4+ T cells were enriched by magnetic negative selection; naive cells were then positively selected on CD45RA, and the negative fraction formed the memory subset. Blood was collected by leukapheresis, and PBMCs were isolated by Ficoll-Histopaque density gradient centrifugation and then cryopreserved in liquid nitrogen vapor phase. Analytical flow cytometry was used to check the purity and quantity of each magnetically sorted T cell population. Each sorted fraction had its genomic DNA isolated and then quantified by UV absorbance on a Nanodrop 2000c. As concerns this clone: This receptor's antigen is unknown. There are no base qualities to consult, and no much larger clone falls within one base.

The junction shows trimming of 1 base on V and 3 bases on J, and the gene matches do not reach 6 bases of it. The CDR1 and CDR2 encoded by the germline V gene are SGHNT and YENEEA. Measured from the cysteine to the phenylalanine, the CDR3 is 16 residues long. The CDR3 DNA has 48 bases and is translated from base 1. TCR CDR3 regions were amplified from genomic DNA by multiplex PCR using the deep immunoSEQ assay. Extracted genomic DNA from each cell subset was spread evenly across all wells of several immunoSEQ 96-well plates, with each plate serving as a replicate. Each replicate PCR for sorted subsets received about 200 ng genomic DNA, equal to roughly 30,000 T cell genomes. The purified libraries were quantified using a Qubit 3.0 fluorometer, sized with a Bioanalyzer 2100, and then quantified again using the KAPA Library Quantification kit. A separate single-read 150-cycle Illumina NextSeq 550 flow cell was used to sequence each immunoSEQ 96-well plate. Regarding the original processing steps: The immunoSEQ output contained only junctional sequences without quality scores, so filtering could not match that applied to full-length reads. To assign V/J genes and CDR3, sequences were annotated against IMGT germline references using PyIR, a Python wrapper for IgBLAST v1.9. Reads were removed for weak V/J assignments (E-value above 1e-6), missing CDR3, stop codons, out-of-frame junctions, or ambiguous translated residues. V3J clonotypes were defined by identical inferred V gene, J gene, and CDR3 amino acid sequence. To compute the percentage overlap between repertoires, the number of shared unique clonotypes was divided by the size of the smaller repertoire. RTK rarefaction, the Chao1 estimator, and Recon v2.1 estimates of unobserved clonotypes were used to assess repertoire richness. Generation probabilities were computed with OLGA for all TCRbeta clonotypes obtained by the gDNA method from several donors. Imported from immuneACCESS, the table was reduced by TCRdb to in-frame sequences with V and J called. These copies leave out some clones; in studies compared against another copy, an unresolved V gene accounts for under half, and the cause of the remainder is not known. From that table come the V and J calls and clone size; the DNA was used to work out D and trimming. The sample includes roughly 2.2 million clones, with around 90% observed a single time. The ten biggest clones cover 0.37% of the sample.

The sequence links TRBV11-3 to TRBJ2-7, with 10 bases aligning to TRBD1. The sequence came from a man aged 18 to 29 in good health. Some clones in this sample may be carry-over from other donors' samples. Material for sequencing was naive CD4+ T cells from PBMCs. The sample's cell subset or site label, in plain terms: CD45RA+ positively selected. CDR3 region: CASSLGSGDRGYEQYF. The bases read TGTGCCAGCAGCTTAGGTTCGGGGGACAGGGGCTACGAGCAGTACTTC.